One sample yielded the 27 T cell receptor beta chains listed below, sequenced in a study of T cells expressing NK-cell markers. Following a re-call of the 5' RACE reads, TCRdb has one entry per CDR3 protein and lacks DNA. The table for this sample gives 150,000 or so distinct CDR3 sequences. The sequencing input was blood T cells: a sorted CD56 or NKG2C T cell subset, CD4+ or CD8+ T cells, or bulk PBMC T cells (not recorded which). These TCRs come from a woman aged 45-65 years in good health.

The chain links TRBV20-1 to TRBJ2-1; TCRdb's D call of TRBD1 is untestable without DNA. The CDR3 has 16 residues. Germline CDR1 DFQATT, CDR2 SNEGSKA (reference sequence). The CDR3 loop reads CSARASGQPKYNEQFF.

The chain combines TRBV13 with TRBJ2-1; TCRdb proposes TRBD1, but this gene call is untestable without DNA. Germline V CDR1 and CDR2: PRHDT, FYEKMQ (reference sequence). CDR3 length equals 17 residues. CDR3 in amino acids: CASRQGPPFGSYNEQFF.

V gene TRBV7-8 combines with J gene TRBJ2-3; the D call from TCRdb, TRBD1, cannot be confirmed without DNA. In germline, CDR1 is SGHVS, CDR2 FQNEAQ. The CDR3 is 18 amino acids. CDR3 sequence reads: CASSSTPLQVSSTDTQYF. Based on the CDR3 plus reference TRBV7-8 and TRBJ2-3, the full variable domain is GAGVSQSPRYKVAKRGQDVALRCDPISGHVSLFWYQQALGQGPEFLTYFQNEAQLDKSGLPSDRFFAERPEGSVSTLKIQRTQQEDSAVYLCASSSTPLQVSSTDTQYFGPGTRLTVL.

The chain combines TRBV7-9 with TRBJ2-4; TCRdb's D call of TRBD1 is untestable without DNA. CDR3 size: 15 residues. CDR1 is SEHNR and CDR2 is FQNEAQ in the germline V gene (reference sequence). CDR3 amino acids: CASSLPPPDPNIQYF. The full variable domain, in which reference TRBV7-9 and TRBJ2-4 provide the parts outside the CDR3, is DTGVSQNPRHKITKRGQNVTFRCDPISEHNRLYWYRQTLGQGPEFLTYFQNEAQLEKSRLLSDRFSAERPKGSFSTLEIQRTEQGDSAMYLCASSLPPPDPNIQYFGAGTRLSVL.

This chain uses TRBV7-9 with TRBJ2-7; TCRdb gives TRBD1 as the D gene, but with no DNA this cannot be confirmed. CDR1 and CDR2 from the germline V gene are SEHNR and FQNEAQ (reference sequence). This CDR3 is built from 14 residues. This chain's CDR3 is CASSPNRGGYEQYF.

The chain recombines TRBV7-9 with TRBJ1-1; absent DNA, TCRdb's TRBD1 call cannot be checked. The CDR3 runs 17 residues. Germline-derived CDR1 and CDR2 are SEHNR and FQNEAQ (reference sequence). The CDR3 here is CASSLNPRGARDTEAFF.

The CDR3 protein is CSVEDLQTRDNEQFF. V gene TRBV29-1 combines with J gene TRBJ2-1; TCRdb returns TRBD2, unconfirmable since there is no DNA. This CDR3 is built from 15 residues. Germline CDR1 reads SQVTM; CDR2 reads ANQGSEA.

CDR3 residues: CASSVQREGNGELFF. The V call is TRBV19, the J call TRBJ2-2; the D call from TCRdb, TRBD2, cannot be confirmed without DNA. Germline V lookup: CDR1 LNHDA, CDR2 SQIVND (reference sequence). The CDR3 is 15 residues long.

The chain is built from TRBV27 and TRBJ2-2. CDR1 is MNHEY, CDR2 SMNVEV, per germline (reference sequence). The CDR3 sequence is 12 residues long. The CDR3 loop is CASSFETGELFF.

V and J are TRBV13 and TRBJ2-1; TCRdb lists TRBD1, though no DNA is available to test this call. Per germline, CDR1 PRHDT and CDR2 FYEKMQ (reference sequence). This CDR3 region has 13 residues. This CDR3 is CASSSRRDNEQFF.

The chain carries TRBV21-1 and TRBJ1-1; the D call from TCRdb, TRBD1, cannot be confirmed without DNA. TRBV21-1 is classified as a pseudogene. This CDR3 has 17 residues. The CDR3 region is CASSNGSTRGSVTEAFF.

The gene calls are TRBV29-1 and TRBJ2-7. The length of the CDR3 is 11 residues. CDR1 is SQVTM and CDR2 is ANQGSEA in the germline V gene. CDR3 amino acids: CSGQGSYEQYF.

The rearrangement uses TRBV7-9 and TRBJ2-3; TCRdb proposes TRBD2, but this gene call is untestable without DNA. CDR3 length equals 16 residues. Germline V CDR1 and CDR2: SEHNR, FQNEAQ (reference sequence). The CDR3 sequence: CASSELAGTSTDTQYF.

This rearrangement joins TRBV12-3 or TRBV12-4 to TRBJ2-5; TCRdb indicates TRBD1, and absent DNA this call remains unverified. The CDR3 sequence is 16 residues long. CDR3 protein: CASSPGTGVYQETQYF.

V usage is TRBV10-2 and J usage is TRBJ1-1; TCRdb proposes TRBD1, but this gene call is untestable without DNA. The CDR3 runs to 14 residues. Germline V gene sequence: CDR1 WSHSY, CDR2 SAAADI. This chain's CDR3 is CASSDPDRNTEAFF.

The chain carries TRBV21-1 and TRBJ2-7. TRBV21-1 is given as a pseudogene. The CDR3 consists of 13 residues. CDR3 amino acids: CASSSCPPFEQYF.

The chain couples TRBV12-3 or TRBV12-4 to TRBJ2-5; the D gene TCRdb calls, TRBD1, cannot be checked with no DNA. The CDR3 loop spans 16 amino acids. This CDR3 reads CASSQGQGRPNVTQYF.

V and J are TRBV19 and TRBJ2-5. Per germline, CDR1 LNHDA and CDR2 SQIVND (reference sequence). This CDR3 region has 13 residues. CDR3 protein: CASKYPGQETQYF.

The chain joins TRBV12-3 or TRBV12-4 to TRBJ1-1; TCRdb's assignment of TRBD1 cannot be checked, as there is no DNA. CDR3 length equals 15 residues. This chain's CDR3 is CASSHTGSVDTEAFF.

The chain carries TRBV12-5 and TRBJ2-7; the TCRdb call, TRBD1, lacks DNA for checking. Germline V gene data show CDR1 as LGHNT and CDR2 as FRNRAP. This CDR3 is built from 14 residues. CDR3 in amino acids: CASGLVGRVYEQYF.

The rearrangement links TRBV4-1 to TRBJ2-1; checking the TCRdb D call of TRBD1 is not possible without DNA. This CDR3 is built from 11 residues. CDR1 MGHRA and CDR2 YSYEKL come from the germline V gene. The CDR3 loop is CASTGGLEQFF.

The CDR3 spells CASSPRTIGIRYNEQFF. The chain is built from TRBV11-2 and TRBJ2-1; TCRdb's assignment of TRBD2 cannot be checked, as there is no DNA. The CDR3 consists of 17 residues. The germline gives CDR1 SGHAT, CDR2 FQNNGV. Full variable domain (outside the CDR3, taken from reference TRBV11-2 and TRBJ2-1): EAGVAQSPRYKIIEKRQSVAFWCNPISGHATLYWYQQILGQGPKLLIQFQNNGVVDDSQLPKDRFSAERLKGVDSTLKIQPAKLEDSAVYLCASSPRTIGIRYNEQFFGPGTRLTVL.

The V and J genes are TRBV4-1 and TRBJ2-1. The CDR3 contains 13 residues. Germline V gives CDR1 MGHRA, CDR2 YSYEKL. CDR3 protein: CASSQEVSNEQFF.

The chain carries TRBV28 and TRBJ2-5; TCRdb indicates TRBD2, and absent DNA this call remains unverified. The CDR3 runs 17 residues. From germline, CDR1 is MDHEN and CDR2 SYDVKM. CDR3 sequence reads: CASSFGPSRADEETQYF.

The chain combines TRBV12-3 or TRBV12-4 with TRBJ2-2. The CDR3 sequence is 14 residues long. The CDR3 sequence: CASNLDLKGRELFF.

V usage is TRBV19 and J usage is TRBJ2-1; TCRdb's D call, TRBD2, is unchecked because there is no DNA. CDR1 LNHDA and CDR2 SQIVND come from the germline V gene (reference sequence). The CDR3 runs to 11 residues. The CDR3: CASSMGAEQFF.

The J gene is TRBJ2-2, the V gene TRBV6-5; TCRdb outputs TRBD2, but without DNA this stays unchecked. The germline V gene has CDR1 MNHEY and CDR2 SVGAGI. The CDR3 contains 15 residues. The CDR3 sequence is CATAWGLANTGELFF.